This T cell receptor (beta chain) was identified in a study of blood T cell repertoires in COVID-19. Sequenced by immunoSEQ multiplex PCR; TCRdb stores in-frame clones only, minus some. The sample has around 300,000 clones; over 75% are singletons. Among Cohort 3 donors, those recovered had two negative PCRs, clearance, or symptom resolution. The CDR3 is 14 residues long. Trimming took off 1 base at V and 1 base at J, with 8 bases between the two ends. Germline V gene data show CDR1 as SGHRS and CDR2 as YFSETQ. The source material was PBMCs or T cells enriched from blood (not recorded which). V gene TRBV5-1 combines with J gene TRBJ1-1; D remains ambiguous. This TCR derives from a man aged 25 to 45 who had recovered from COVID-19. CDR3 sequence (DNA): TGCGCCAGCAGCTTGTCAGGATCGAACACTGAAGCTTTCTTT. Its protein is CASSLSGSNTEAFF.